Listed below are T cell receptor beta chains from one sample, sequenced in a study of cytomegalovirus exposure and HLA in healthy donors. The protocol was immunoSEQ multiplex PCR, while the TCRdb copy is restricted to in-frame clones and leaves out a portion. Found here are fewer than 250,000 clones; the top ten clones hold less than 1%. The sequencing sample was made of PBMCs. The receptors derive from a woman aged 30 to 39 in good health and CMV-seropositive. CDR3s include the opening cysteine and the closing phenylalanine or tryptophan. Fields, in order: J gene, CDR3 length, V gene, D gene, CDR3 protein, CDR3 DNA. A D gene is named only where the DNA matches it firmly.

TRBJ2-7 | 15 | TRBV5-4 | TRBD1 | CASAPSGTGPYEQYF | TGTGCCAGCGCACCATCCGGGACAGGGCCTTACGAGCAGTACTTC
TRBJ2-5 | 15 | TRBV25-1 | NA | CASSERRGLGETQYF | TGTGCCAGCAGTGAAAGGAGGGGGCTGGGAGAGACCCAGTACTTC
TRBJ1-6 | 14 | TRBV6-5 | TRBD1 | CASSWTGVVSPLHF | TGTGCCAGCAGTTGGACAGGGGTAGTATCACCCCTCCACTTT
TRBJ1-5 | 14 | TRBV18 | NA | CASSPPSAVGAQHF | TGTGCCAGCTCACCACCGAGTGCGGTCGGAGCCCAGCATTTT
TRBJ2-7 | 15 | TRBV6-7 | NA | CASRAGQPPSYEQYF | TGTGCCAGCAGAGCCGGACAGCCACCCTCCTACGAGCAGTACTTC
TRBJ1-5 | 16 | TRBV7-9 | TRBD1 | CASSSVVDRSEQPQHF | TGTGCCAGCAGCTCCGTTGTGGACAGGTCGGAGCAGCCCCAGCATTTT
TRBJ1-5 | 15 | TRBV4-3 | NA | CASSQDGAANQPQHF | TGCGCCAGCAGCCAAGATGGGGCGGCGAATCAGCCCCAGCATTTT
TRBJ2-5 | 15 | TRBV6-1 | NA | CASSEDRGVQETQYF | TGTGCCAGCAGTGAAGATCGGGGAGTGCAAGAGACCCAGTACTTC
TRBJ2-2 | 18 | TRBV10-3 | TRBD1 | CAIRGSWTGASNTGELFF | TGTGCCATCAGAGGCTCGTGGACAGGGGCGTCGAACACCGGGGAGCTGTTTTTT
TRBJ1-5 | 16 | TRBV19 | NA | CASSLRAVYSNQPQHF | TGTGCCAGTAGTCTGAGAGCTGTATATAGCAATCAGCCCCAGCATTTT
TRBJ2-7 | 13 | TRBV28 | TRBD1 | CASSSMAGGEQYF | TGTGCCAGCAGTTCCATGGCAGGGGGCGAGCAGTACTTC
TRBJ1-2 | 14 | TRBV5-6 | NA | CASSTDQGTYGYTF | TGTGCCAGCAGCACAGACCAGGGGACCTATGGCTACACCTTC
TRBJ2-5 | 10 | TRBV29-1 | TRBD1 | CSVGGTVEYF | TGCAGCGTTGGGGGGACAGTGGAGTACTTC
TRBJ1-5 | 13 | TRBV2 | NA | CASRETGNQPQHF | TGTGCCAGCAGGGAGACAGGTAATCAGCCCCAGCATTTT
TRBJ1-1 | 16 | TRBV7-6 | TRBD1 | CASSLLDRGLLTEAFF | TGTGCCAGCAGCTTATTGGACAGGGGGCTTTTGACTGAAGCTTTCTTT
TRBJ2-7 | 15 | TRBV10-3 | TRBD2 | CAISESNGRFNEQYF | TGTGCCATCAGTGAGTCGAACGGGAGGTTCAACGAGCAGTACTTC
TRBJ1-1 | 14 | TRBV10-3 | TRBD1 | CAISTGQRNTEAFF | TGTGCCATCAGTACGGGACAGCGTAACACTGAAGCTTTCTTT
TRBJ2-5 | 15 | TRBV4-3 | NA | CASSQDSHRQETQYF | TGCGCCAGCAGCCAAGATTCCCACAGACAAGAGACCCAGTACTTC
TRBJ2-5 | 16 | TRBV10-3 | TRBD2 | CAISSSGGHPEGTQYF | TGTGCCATCAGTTCTAGCGGGGGCCACCCTGAGGGGACCCAGTACTTC
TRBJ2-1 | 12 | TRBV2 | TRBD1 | CASGQGYNEQFF | TGTGCCAGCGGACAGGGCTACAATGAGCAGTTCTTC
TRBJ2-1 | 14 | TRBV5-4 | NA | CASTTPGEYNEQFF | TGTGCCAGCACCACCCCGGGGGAGTACAATGAGCAGTTCTTC
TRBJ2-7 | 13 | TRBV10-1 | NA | CASSDPGNYEQYF | TGCGCCAGCAGTGATCCAGGGAACTACGAGCAGTACTTC
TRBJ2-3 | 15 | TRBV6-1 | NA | CASRQGAGDTDTQYF | TGTGCCAGCAGGCAAGGGGCAGGGGACACAGATACGCAGTATTTT
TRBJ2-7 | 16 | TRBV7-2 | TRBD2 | CASSSHQKRERYEQYF | TGTGCCAGCAGCTCCCATCAAAAGCGGGAGAGGTACGAGCAGTACTTC
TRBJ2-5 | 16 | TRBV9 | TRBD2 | CASSEGLAGGEETQYF | TGTGCCAGCAGCGAGGGACTAGCGGGAGGTGAGGAGACCCAGTACTTC
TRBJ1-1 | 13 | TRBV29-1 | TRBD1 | CSVEDQGRGAAFF | TGCAGCGTTGAAGATCAGGGCAGGGGGGCAGCTTTCTTT
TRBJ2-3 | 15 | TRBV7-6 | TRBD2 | CASSSRTSGTDTQYF | TGTGCCAGCAGCTCCCGGACTAGCGGGACAGATACGCAGTATTTT
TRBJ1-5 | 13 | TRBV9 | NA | CASAQGLGQPQHF | TGTGCCAGCGCACAGGGTTTAGGTCAGCCCCAGCATTTT